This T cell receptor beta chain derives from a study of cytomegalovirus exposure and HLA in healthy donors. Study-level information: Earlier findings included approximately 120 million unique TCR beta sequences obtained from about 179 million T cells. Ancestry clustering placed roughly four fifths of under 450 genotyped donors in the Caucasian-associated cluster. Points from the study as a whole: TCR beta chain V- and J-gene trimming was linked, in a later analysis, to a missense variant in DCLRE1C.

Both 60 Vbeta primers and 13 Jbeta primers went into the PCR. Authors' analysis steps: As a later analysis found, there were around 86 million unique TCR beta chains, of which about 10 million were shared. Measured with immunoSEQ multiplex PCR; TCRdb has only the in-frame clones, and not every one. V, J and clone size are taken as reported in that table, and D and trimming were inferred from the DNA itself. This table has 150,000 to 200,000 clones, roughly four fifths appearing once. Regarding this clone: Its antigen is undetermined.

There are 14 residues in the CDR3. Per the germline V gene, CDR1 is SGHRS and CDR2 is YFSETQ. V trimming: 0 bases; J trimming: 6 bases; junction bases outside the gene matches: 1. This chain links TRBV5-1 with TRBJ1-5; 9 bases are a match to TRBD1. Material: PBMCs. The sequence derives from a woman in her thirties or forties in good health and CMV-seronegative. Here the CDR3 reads CASSLETGGQPQHF. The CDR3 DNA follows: TGCGCCAGCAGCTTGGAGACAGGGGGTCAGCCCCAGCATTTT. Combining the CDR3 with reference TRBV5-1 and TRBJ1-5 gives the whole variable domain KAGVTQTPRYLIKTRGQQVTLSCSPISGHRSVSWYQQTPGQGLQFLFEYFSETQRNKGNFPGRFSGRQFSNSRSEMNVSTLELGDSALYLCASSLETGGQPQHFGDGTRLSIL.